This entry lists 10 T cell receptor beta chains sequenced from one sample in a study of T-cell reconstitution after alpha-beta-depleted transplantation in children. Preparation of the TCRbeta library used unique molecular identifiers. TCRdb used MiXCR to reprocess the PCR reads, holding one entry per CDR3 protein. Of almost 500,000 distinct CDR3 sequences in the sample, roughly an eighth were seen once. The material sequenced was PBMCs from the stem cell graft donor, taken from the stem cell graft. These receptors were obtained from a human donor who donated a stem cell graft to a child with combined immunodeficiency.

This clonotype was seen at least ten times. J is TRBJ2-7 and V is TRBV27, with D unresolved. The germline gives CDR1 MNHEY, CDR2 SMNVEV (reference sequence). With 5 bases removed from V and 0 bases from J, the gap between germline ends came to 11 bases. The CDR3 length is 14 residues. The CDR3 nucleotides read TGTGCCAGCAGTCCGGCCTCAAGCTCCTACGAGCAGTACTTC. Translation gives CASSPASSSYEQYF.

This clonotype appeared many times. V gene TRBV12-3 or TRBV12-4 combines with J gene TRBJ2-3; possible D gene TRBD2, 6 bases. The V end lost 8 bases, the J end lost 4 bases, and 10 bases lay between the germline ends. CDR3 size: 12 residues. The CDR3 coding sequence is TGTGCCAGCCCGGGAGAGGCAGATACGCAGTATTTT. Protein: CASPGEADTQYF.

This clonotype was picked up a small number of times. V is TRBV5-1 and J is TRBJ1-1; no firm D call. CDR3 size: 16 residues. The ends were cut back, 3 bases at V and 7 bases at J, with 22 bases in the middle. Germline CDR1 is SGHRS and CDR2 is YFSETQ. This CDR3 is CASSSRSGPHGNEAFF. The CDR3 coding sequence is TGCGCCAGCAGCTCCCGGTCCGGGCCCCATGGGAATGAAGCTTTCTTT.

This clonotype was seen more than once but under ten times. The gene calls are TRBV12-3 or TRBV12-4 and TRBJ1-5; no clear D gene. This CDR3 region has 13 residues. V was cut by 4 bases and J by 5 bases, with 9 bases left in between. The CDR3 DNA reads TGTGCCAGCAGTTCGGGGAGACATCAGCCCCAGCATTTT. This codes for CASSSGRHQPQHF.

This clonotype was seen a handful of times. The chain combines TRBV24-1 with TRBJ2-7; 11 nucleotides match TRBD2. Germline CDR1 is KGHDR and CDR2 is SFDVKD. After removal of 3 bases from V and 1 base from J, the junction contained 4 bases not matched to a gene. The CDR3 runs to 16 residues. The CDR3 DNA follows: TGTGCCACCAGTGATCCCGGGACTAGCGGTTCCTACGAGCAGTACTTC. Its protein product is CATSDPGTSGSYEQYF.

This clonotype was detected a few times. V usage is TRBV30 and J usage is TRBJ2-7; D gene unclear. The germline gives CDR1 GTSNPN, CDR2 SVGIG (reference sequence). V was pared by 7 bases and J by 1 base, with 20 bases between. This CDR3 region has 15 residues. The CDR3 DNA reads TGTGCCTCCGCATTGGAACGGCATGAATCCTACGAGCAGTACTTC. Translated, it gives CASALERHESYEQYF.

The chain carries TRBV6-2 or TRBV6-3 and TRBJ2-3; 9 bases line up with TRBD1. This CDR3 region has 20 residues. V lost 0 bases to trimming and J lost 2 bases; unmatched junction nucleotides: 15. The V gene's germline CDR1 is MNHEY and CDR2 SVGEGT. The CDR3 region has the DNA TGTGCCAGCAGTTACTCGATTTACCCCCTGGGACAGGGTAACACAGATACGCAGTATTTT. Encoded protein: CASSYSIYPLGQGNTDTQYF.

V gene TRBV12-3 or TRBV12-4 combines with J gene TRBJ1-6; D possibly corresponds to TRBD1 (5 bases). This CDR3 region has 13 residues. V dropped 6 bases and J dropped 11 bases, with 14 bases sitting between them. The CDR3 nucleotides are TGTGCCAGCAGACGGGACCTACGTGCACCCCTCCACTTT. Protein: CASRRDLRAPLHF.

In its sample, this clonotype was seen many times. The rearrangement uses TRBV12-3 or TRBV12-4 and TRBJ1-1, with TRBD1 as a possible D gene (5 bases). The germline V and J ends were trimmed by 7 bases and 11 bases, with 17 bases remaining between them. This CDR3 has 12 amino acids. CDR3 DNA: TGTGCCAGCACCCCAGGAGGGGTTCGGGCTTTCTTT. Translation gives CASTPGGVRAFF.

Only a few counts were recorded for this clonotype. The V call is TRBV6-1, the J call TRBJ2-2; 10 positions match TRBD2. CDR1 and CDR2 (germline): MNHNS, SASEGT. The CDR3 has 17 amino acids. Trimming cost V 3 bases and J 1 base; bases outside gene matches: 5. This CDR3 is CASSDRGLARNTGELFF. The CDR3, as DNA: TGTGCCAGCAGTGACAGGGGACTAGCGAGGAACACCGGGGAGCTGTTTTTT.